This T cell receptor beta chain was retrieved from a study of T cell responses to AZD1222 COVID-19 vaccine. Regarding the study as a whole: White British donors predominated, females outnumbered males, and clonal diversity was possibly underestimated. Across the whole spike, CD4 TCRs peaked at regions 160-218 and 743-854. Epitopes outside B.1.351 and B.1.1.7 mutated regions reportedly drew nearly half of spike TCRs.

To note about this clone: Antigen unknown.

TCRdb's table, derived via immunoSEQ multiplex PCR, lists solely in-frame clones and lacks some. The table has 160,000 or so clones, approximately 90% seen once. The source was peripheral blood, collected 28 days after the second dose of the MenACWY control vaccine. This clonotype was obtained from an adult who received the MenACWY meningococcal vaccine as a control.

CDR3 nucleotide sequence: TGTGCCACCAAGTCGGTCTATGGCTACACCTTC. Translation: CATKSVYGYTF. This chain joins TRBV28 and TRBJ1-2; D gene unclear. Germline lookup yields CDR1 MDHEN and CDR2 SYDVKM. Trimming stripped 10 bases from V and 4 bases from J, with 10 bases between. The CDR3 runs 11 residues.